This T cell receptor beta chain was sequenced in a study of beta chain features in type 1 diabetes. This clone was counted between two and nine times. The antigen is undetermined. Study findings and constraints: Sequencing from cDNA could over-represent high-TCR-expressing cells. TCRB CDR3 length was moderately but significantly reduced in all four CD4+ subsets of Type 1 diabetes patients.

All of the isolated RNA was reverse transcribed, so expressed TCRB transcripts were sequenced. Measured with immunoSEQ multiplex PCR; TCRdb has only the in-frame clones, and not every one. The sample has under 250,000 clones; about 15% are singletons. Staining for CD45RO/CCR7/CD25/CD127/CD95/CD27 allowed sorting of CD4+ naive, central memory, regulatory and stem cell-like memory cells. Purities over 95% were achieved in all sorted populations. CDR3 length equals 14 residues. V lost 6 bases, J lost 1 base, and 10 bases lay in between. The germline V gene has CDR1 SGHTA and CDR2 FQGNSA. Specimen: naive CD4+ T cells from blood. The TCR sequence derives from a man aged 30 to 45 with type 1 diabetes. The rearrangement joins TRBV7-2 to TRBJ2-4; D is unresolved. CDR3 nucleotides: TGTGCCAGCAGGTCTGGAGAGGCCAAAAACATTCAGTACTTC. Encoded protein: CASRSGEAKNIQYF.